Listed here is a single T cell receptor (beta chain). It lacks a known antigen. This same CDR3 is encoded by further DNA sequences in the sample. This sample stems from a study of cytomegalovirus exposure and HLA in healthy donors (TCRdb year 2017). Describing the broader study: In an earlier analysis of approximately 500 of the donors, about 260 Gb of sequence data and 95 million to 130 million unique TCR beta sequences from roughly 190 million T cells were reported. An early release covering over 500 HLA-typed donors comprised 250 to 350 gigabases of sequencing data and approximately 80 million unique TCR sequences. Of the roughly 400 genotyped donors, 81% fell in the genetic ancestry cluster associated with self-reported Caucasian donors. The study was designed to test whether signatures of past pathogen exposure could be identified by cataloging public T cell receptors. The study used immunosequencing to profile the T cell repertoires of more than 650 subjects and linked those repertoires to cytomegalovirus serostatus. Along with the approximately 670-subject first cohort, a separate validation cohort of more than 90 different subjects was used. To predict cytomegalovirus infection status, the study brought together high-throughput TCR immunosequencing, statistical association of individual TCRs with disease status, and machine learning. A later analysis re-analyzed previously published TCR beta repertoires from roughly 600 donors and added high-resolution HLA genotyping to study TCR occurrence patterns. In the later analysis, no new phenotypic data were used to find candidate immune exposures; instead, reliance was placed on TCR beta sequences and their occurrence across donors. In an earlier analysis of 587 of the donors, high-throughput TCR beta sequencing was used to judge whether each TCR beta V gene segment behaved as functional or pseudogenic. Donor age, sex, ethnicity and CMV serostatus were compiled together with the repertoire data. Genome-wide SNP genotypes for about 65% of the roughly 700 donors were used in a later genetic analysis, which treated that subset as a discovery cohort. Every discovery cohort repertoire had been produced on one sequencing platform. Both class I and class II loci were covered by HLA typing, at four-digit resolution. The number of typed donors differed by locus: roughly 629-640 for A, B, C, DRB1 and DQB1; 522 for DQA1; 606 for DPA1; and about 450 for DPB1. Because of strong linkage in the cohort, roughly five DR-DQ haplotypes were treated as single units for association and clustering. Among approximately 370 genotyped donors of the cohort, an average of about 220,000 unique TCR beta nucleotide sequences was sequenced per donor, of which roughly 17% were non-productive. Paper-wide results and their limitations: The presence/absence analyses assumed that sequencing depth was roughly uniform across donors, and that assumption may not be true. A cluster of highly shared sequence variants was judged likely to represent a technical artifact of the sequencing pipeline. In a later analysis, the rate of TCR association differed among HLA loci, with DRB1 alleles having the most associated TCRs and HLA-C alleles having the fewest. Specific HLA alleles were associated with over 15,000 TCR beta sequences at a false discovery rate of 0.05 in a later analysis. While some public TCRs were present in many individuals, most TCR sequences turned up only very rarely across donors. Strong co-occurrence of HLA alleles, especially DR and DQ, made assigning TCR associations to individual alleles difficult. HLA typing was unavailable for some donors at each locus, so association tests used only the typed subset. A further reported finding was that TCR beta sequences accurately predicted the HLA-A and HLA-B alleles for most subjects in the first cohort. In a later analysis, several top co-occurrence clusters were reported to appear linked to parvovirus B19, influenza, CMV and Epstein-Barr virus. Some IMGT-functional V segments, including TRBV6-2 and TRBV6-3, could not be distinguished by the 87-base-pair reads and were therefore excluded. In a later genetic analysis, a missense DCLRE1C variant was associated with V-gene and J-gene trimming of TCR beta chains, and the association was replicated in an independent cohort. Most CMV-associated TCR beta chains appeared to be HLA-restricted in a later analysis, and the HLA associations seemed to be driven largely by CMV exposure. In an earlier analysis of more than 500 of the donors, most TCR beta V segments appeared in productive rearrangements about 87% or about 30% of the time, broadly matching IMGT annotations. Only TCR beta chains were sequenced in this cohort, and the absence of alpha or paired-chain data limited detectable features. In both the original and validation cohorts, the classifier was reported to diagnose cytomegalovirus status with high specificity and sensitivity. In vitro tests confirmed that three of the cytomegalovirus-associated TCR beta chains recognize cytomegalovirus antigens. In a later analysis, HLA-associated TCR beta chains showed more clonal expansion and lower generation probabilities than non-associated chains that were equally common. A later genetic analysis reported fewer N-insertions in productive TCRs among donors in an Asian-associated ancestry cluster than the approximately 670-donor mean. Correlated functional status among segregating V segments might be attributable to linkage disequilibrium, but an unknown experimental factor could not be ruled out. The study gave a list of 150 to 200 TCR beta chains associated with cytomegalovirus. Seventeen rarely observed V segments, including chromosome 9 orphons, were excluded from the earlier analysis of 550 to 700 of the donors because counts were too low. It was suggested by the authors that the approach could potentially be generalized to other disease states and immunological phenotypes. Immune exposure information for the cohort was limited to CMV serostatus.

Based on the germline V gene, the CDR1 and CDR2 sequences are MNHNS and SASEGT. V trim: 4 bases; J trim: 3 bases; unmatched bases: 12. Taken from cysteine to phenylalanine, the CDR3 has 17 residues. Only the CDR3 DNA is retained, 51 bases long and in frame from the first base. The cohort comprised around 700 healthy bone marrow donors. All cohort members were sampled while nominally healthy, although unrecorded immune exposures were likely present. The donor tested CMV seronegative, placing the donor among the 350 to 400 seronegative members of the cohort. Each donor provided a peripheral blood sample, and peripheral blood mononuclear cells were used for TCR beta sequencing. Genomic DNA was extracted from the blood cell samples with the Qiagen DNeasy Blood Extraction Kit. Receptor libraries were prepared by the immunoSEQ multiplex PCR assay. The multiplex PCR relied on a mix of 60 forward primers for TCR Vbeta segments and 13 reverse primers for TCR Jbeta segments. A multiplex PCR assay on genomic DNA amplified the CDR3 region of rearranged TCR beta genes. The amplified TCR beta libraries were sequenced on the Illumina HiSeq System as 87-base-pair reads. In the paper's pipeline: A later analysis counted approximately 74 million unique TCR beta chains across the 550 to 700 repertoires, and roughly 10 million of these chains were shared by at least two donors. To remove PCR and sequencing errors, raw reads were error-corrected and collapsed into unique sequences using a nearest-neighbor algorithm that merged closely related sequences. Alignment of CDR3 sequences to IMGT reference sequences was used to assign V, D and J gene segments. Each retained sequence needed at least a six-nucleotide match to both a V gene segment and a J gene segment. Rearrangements were classified as productive when the CDR3 lacked stop codons and remained in frame with V and J, and all other rearrangements were classified as non-productive. Following IMGT convention, CDR3 was defined as the stretch from the second conserved V-encoded cysteine up to the conserved J-encoded phenylalanine. In an earlier analysis of more than 550 of the donors, sequences lacking an unambiguous match to a single V gene segment were excluded. In an earlier analysis of about 590 of the donors, a V segment was called functional when productive rearrangements were above 56.7%, and segregating when the standard deviation between donors exceeded 5%. To diagnose cytomegalovirus status from the catalog of TCR beta chain sequences, a statistical classification framework was built. V and J gene assignment, in a later analysis, came from comparing TCR nucleotide sequences with IMGT/GENE-DB human TR gene sequences. Using the TCRdist pipeline, a later analysis assigned CDR3 sequences along with most-parsimonious VDJ recombination scenarios. In a later analysis, each TCR beta chain was defined by its CDR3 amino acid sequence together with its V-gene family, and reads lacking a unique V-gene family were excluded. In a later analysis, 550 to 650 highly shared, low-generation-probability nucleotide sequences were removed to address suspected cross-contamination and a sequencing artifact. In a later analysis, a clonal expansion index was calculated for each public chain from normalized within-repertoire ranks of inferred template counts. Generation probabilities in a later analysis came from a VDJ recombination model fitted to out-of-frame rearrangements, and those results were checked against IGoR. Hypergeometric tests were used in a later analysis to score TCR-TCR, TCR-HLA and TCR-CMV co-occurrence, with a repertoire-size bias correction applied to the TCR pairs. In a later analysis, false discovery rates were estimated by permuting HLA or CMV assignments 20 times. In a later analysis, co-occurring TCRs were grouped using DBSCAN, and TCRdist sequence similarity was added for clustering within HLA-allele-positive subsets. Repertoires with fewer than 30,000 or more than 120,000 public chains, plus five repertoires with anomalous nucleotide sharing, were excluded from co-occurrence clustering. TCRdb's version of the immuneACCESS table is confined to in-frame rearrangements and falls short of the full clone set. An unresolved V gene accounts for under half of the shortfall where checked; the remainder is of unknown origin. That table furnishes V, J and clone size, whereas the DNA furnished D and trimming. The sample table on file contains about 130,000 clones. The top ten clones comprise less than 2.5% of the sample.

This clonotype originated in a woman aged 60 to 75 in good health and CMV-seronegative. The material sequenced was PBMCs. The sequence is built from TRBV6-1 and TRBJ2-1, with TRBD1 identical over 7 junction bases. This receptor carries the CDR3 CASSATGFSLLYNEQFF. In nucleotide form, the sequence is TGTGCCAGCAGTGCGACAGGGTTTTCCCTTCTCTACAATGAGCAGTTCTTC.